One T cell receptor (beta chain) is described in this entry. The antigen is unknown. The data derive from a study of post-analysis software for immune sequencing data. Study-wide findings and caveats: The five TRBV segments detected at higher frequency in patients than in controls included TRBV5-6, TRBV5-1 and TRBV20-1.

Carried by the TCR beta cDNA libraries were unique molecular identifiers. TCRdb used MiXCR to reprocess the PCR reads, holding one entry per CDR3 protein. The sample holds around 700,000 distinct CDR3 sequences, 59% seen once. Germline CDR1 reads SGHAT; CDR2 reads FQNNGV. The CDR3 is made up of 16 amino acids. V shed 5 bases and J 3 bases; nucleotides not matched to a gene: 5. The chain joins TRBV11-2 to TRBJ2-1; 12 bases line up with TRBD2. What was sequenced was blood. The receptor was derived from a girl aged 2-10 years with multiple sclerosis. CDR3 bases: TGTGCCAGCAGCCCAGGACTAGCGGGACACTACAATGAGCAGTTCTTC. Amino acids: CASSPGLAGHYNEQFF.